This T cell receptor (beta chain) was recorded in a study of T cells in Graves' hyperthyroidism and ophthalmopathy. The investigators amplified TCR beta CDR3 regions from RNA transcripts. RT-PCR in the first round (using the HTBI primer set) targeted the TCR CDR3. TCRdb fed the multiplex PCR reads into MiXCR, producing one record per CDR3 protein. The sample yields 560,000 or so distinct CDR3 sequences, just under 20% seen once. Trimming took 2 bases from V and 0 from J; bases not matched to a gene: 5. Germline V gene sequence: CDR1 SGHVS, CDR2 FNYEAQ. The length of the CDR3 is 18 residues. Sequencing was carried out using blood. The sequence came from a man in his forties with Graves' ophthalmopathy. The V and J genes are TRBV7-6 and TRBJ2-1, with TRBD2 matching 12 bases. CDR3 DNA: TGTGCCAGCAGCTTATTACTAGCGGGAGGCCGCTCCTACAATGAGCAGTTCTTC. It encodes CASSLLLAGGRSYNEQFF.